This T cell receptor (beta chain) was captured in a study of T cell clones after liver transplantation. Per the germline V gene, CDR1 is SGHRS and CDR2 is YFSETQ. With 4 bases removed from V and 0 bases from J, the gap between germline ends came to 11 bases. This CDR3 is built from 14 residues. This table comes from immunoSEQ multiplex PCR, and its TCRdb copy is limited to in-frame clones, with some not included. Of some 80,000 clones listed, under 90% are singletons. The genes are TRBV5-1 and TRBJ2-7; D is possibly TRBD1 (5 bases). Source: CD4+ T cells from blood, taken 48 months after liver transplant. This receptor was taken from a human patient who received a liver transplant. Some T cells may be supplied by the graft donor. CDR3 coding DNA: TGCGCCAGCAGCCCAGGGTCGGACTCCTACGAGCAGTACTTC. This translates into CASSPGSDSYEQYF.